One T cell receptor (beta chain) is described in this entry. The data derive from a study of control samples from healthy donors and cancer patients. The table came from immunoSEQ multiplex PCR; TCRdb's copy has only in-frame clones and leaves some out. Among 120,000 to 150,000 clones listed, more than 85% were seen once. This CDR3 region has 12 residues. V was cut by 5 bases and J by 8 bases, with 11 bases left in between. Germline values: CDR1 SEHNR, CDR2 FQNEAQ (reference sequence). The sequence was obtained from a young man in good health. What was sequenced was blood. This chain links TRBV7-9 with TRBJ2-3; D remains unclear. CDR3 region: CASSVGSPTQYF. CDR3 DNA sequence: TGTGCCAGCAGCGTGGGTAGTCCTACGCAGTATTTT.